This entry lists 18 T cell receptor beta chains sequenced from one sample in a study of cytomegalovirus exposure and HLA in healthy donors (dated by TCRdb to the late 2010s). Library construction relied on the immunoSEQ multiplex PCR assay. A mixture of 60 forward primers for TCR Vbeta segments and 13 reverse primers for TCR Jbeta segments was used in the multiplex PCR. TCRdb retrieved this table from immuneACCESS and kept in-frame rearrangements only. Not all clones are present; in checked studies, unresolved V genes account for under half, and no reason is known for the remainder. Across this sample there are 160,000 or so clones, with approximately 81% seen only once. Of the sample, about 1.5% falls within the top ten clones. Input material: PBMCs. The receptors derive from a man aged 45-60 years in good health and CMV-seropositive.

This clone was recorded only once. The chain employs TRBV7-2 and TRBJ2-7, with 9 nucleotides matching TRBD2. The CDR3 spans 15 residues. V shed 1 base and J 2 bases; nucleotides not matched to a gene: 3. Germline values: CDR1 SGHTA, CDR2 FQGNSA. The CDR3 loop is CASSLGAGGTYEQYF. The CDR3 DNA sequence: TGTGCCAGCAGCTTAGGGGCGGGAGGGACCTACGAGCAGTACTTC.

The CDR3 DNA reads as TGTGCCAGCAGCTACCTCTCGACAGGGAACACTGAAGCTTTCTTT. It translates to CASSYLSTGNTEAFF. The chain uses TRBV11-2 and TRBJ1-1, with D perhaps TRBD1 (6 bases). Germline V lookup: CDR1 SGHAT, CDR2 FQNNGV. This CDR3 has 15 residues. V lost 4 bases and J lost 1, with 13 bases in between.

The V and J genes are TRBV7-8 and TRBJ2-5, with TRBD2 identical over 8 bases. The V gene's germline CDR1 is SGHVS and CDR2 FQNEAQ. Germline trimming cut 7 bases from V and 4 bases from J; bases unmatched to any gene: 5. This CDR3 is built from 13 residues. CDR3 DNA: TGTGCCAGCACGGAGCGGGAGCTAGAGACCCAGTACTTC. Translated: CASTERELETQYF. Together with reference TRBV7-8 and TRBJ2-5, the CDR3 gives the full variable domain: GAGVSQSPRYKVAKRGQDVALRCDPISGHVSLFWYQQALGQGPEFLTYFQNEAQLDKSGLPSDRFFAERPEGSVSTLKIQRTQQEDSAVYLCASTERELETQYFGPGTRLLVL.

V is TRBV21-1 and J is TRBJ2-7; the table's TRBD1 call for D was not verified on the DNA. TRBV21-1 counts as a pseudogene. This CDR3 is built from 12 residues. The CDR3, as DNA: TGTGCCAGCAAACAGGGGGCTAACGAGCAGTACTTC. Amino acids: CASKQGANEQYF.

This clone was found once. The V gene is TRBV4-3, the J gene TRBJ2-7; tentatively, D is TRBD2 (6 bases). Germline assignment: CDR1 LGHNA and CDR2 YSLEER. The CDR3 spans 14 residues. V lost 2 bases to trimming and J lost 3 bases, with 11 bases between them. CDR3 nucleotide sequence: TGCGCCAGCAGCCAACGACTAGTAGGCTACGAGCAGTACTTC. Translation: CASSQRLVGYEQYF.

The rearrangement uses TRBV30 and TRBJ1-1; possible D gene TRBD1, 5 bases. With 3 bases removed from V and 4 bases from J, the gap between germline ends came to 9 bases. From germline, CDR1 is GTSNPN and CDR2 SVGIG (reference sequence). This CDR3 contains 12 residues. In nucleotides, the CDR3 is TGTGCCTGGAGCAGCGGGGGCACTGAAGCTTTCTTT. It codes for CAWSSGGTEAFF.

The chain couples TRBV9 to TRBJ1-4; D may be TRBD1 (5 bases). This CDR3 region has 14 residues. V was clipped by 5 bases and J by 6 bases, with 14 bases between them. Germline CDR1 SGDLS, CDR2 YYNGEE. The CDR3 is CASSRDSWYEKLFF. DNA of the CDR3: TGTGCCAGCAGTCGGGACTCTTGGTATGAAAAACTGTTTTTT.

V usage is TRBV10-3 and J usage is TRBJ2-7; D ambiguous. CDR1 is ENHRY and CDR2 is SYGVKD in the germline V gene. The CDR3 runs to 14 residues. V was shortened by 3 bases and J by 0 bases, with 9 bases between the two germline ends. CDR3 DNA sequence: TGTGCCATCAGTGAAGAGGAATACTCCTACGAGCAGTACTTC. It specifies CAISEEEYSYEQYF.

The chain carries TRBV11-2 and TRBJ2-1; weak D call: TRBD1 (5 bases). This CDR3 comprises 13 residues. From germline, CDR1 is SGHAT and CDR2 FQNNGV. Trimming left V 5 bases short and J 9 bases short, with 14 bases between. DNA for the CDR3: TGTGCCAGCAGCCCCTCAGGACAAAGTGAGCAGTTCTTC. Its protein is CASSPSGQSEQFF.

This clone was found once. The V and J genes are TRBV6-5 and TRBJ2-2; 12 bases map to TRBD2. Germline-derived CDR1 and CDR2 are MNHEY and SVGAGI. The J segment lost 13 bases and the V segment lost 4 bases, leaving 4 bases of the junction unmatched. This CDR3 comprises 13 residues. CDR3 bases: TGTGCCAGCAGTTCACTAGCGGGGGGTGGGCTGTTTTTT. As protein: CASSSLAGGGLFF.

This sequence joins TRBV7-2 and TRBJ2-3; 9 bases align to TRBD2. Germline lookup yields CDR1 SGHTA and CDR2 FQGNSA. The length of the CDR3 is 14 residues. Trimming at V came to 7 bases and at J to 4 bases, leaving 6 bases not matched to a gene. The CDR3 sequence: CASTKLAGADTQYF. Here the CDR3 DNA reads TGTGCCAGCACCAAATTAGCGGGAGCAGATACGCAGTATTTT.

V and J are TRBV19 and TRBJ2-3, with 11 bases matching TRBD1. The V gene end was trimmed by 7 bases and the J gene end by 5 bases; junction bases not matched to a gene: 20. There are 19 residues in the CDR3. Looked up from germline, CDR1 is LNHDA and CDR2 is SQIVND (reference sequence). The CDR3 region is CASTPSRHLGQGARDTQYF. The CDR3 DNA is TGTGCCAGTACGCCCAGTAGGCACCTCGGACAGGGGGCAAGAGATACGCAGTATTTT.

The CDR3, as DNA: TGTGCCAGCTCACCCCCAGTGGGGGGGAACACCGGGGAGCTGTTTTTT. Its translation: CASSPPVGGNTGELFF. The rearrangement joins TRBV18 to TRBJ2-2; possible D gene TRBD2, 6 bases. V shed 3 bases and J shed 1 base, with 12 bases lying between them. The germline gives CDR1 KGHSH, CDR2 LQKENI. The CDR3 runs to 16 residues.

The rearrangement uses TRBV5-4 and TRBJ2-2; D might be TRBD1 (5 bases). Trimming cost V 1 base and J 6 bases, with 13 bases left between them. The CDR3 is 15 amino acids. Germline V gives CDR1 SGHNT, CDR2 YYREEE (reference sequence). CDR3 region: CASSLLQGSPGELFF. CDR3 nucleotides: TGTGCCAGCAGCTTGCTTCAGGGATCGCCCGGGGAGCTGTTTTTT.

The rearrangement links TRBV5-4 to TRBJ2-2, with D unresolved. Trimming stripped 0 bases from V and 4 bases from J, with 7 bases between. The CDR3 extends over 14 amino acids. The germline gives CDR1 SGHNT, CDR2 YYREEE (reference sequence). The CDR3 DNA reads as TGTGCCAGCAGCTTGGAGCGTGGCACCGGGGAGCTGTTTTTT. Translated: CASSLERGTGELFF.

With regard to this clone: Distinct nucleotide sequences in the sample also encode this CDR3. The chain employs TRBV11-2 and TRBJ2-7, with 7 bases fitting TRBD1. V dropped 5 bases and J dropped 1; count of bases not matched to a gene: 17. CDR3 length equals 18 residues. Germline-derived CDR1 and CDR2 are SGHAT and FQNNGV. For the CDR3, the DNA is TGTGCCAGCAGCCCCCGAACACAAGGACAGGCCAGGTCCTACGAGCAGTACTTC. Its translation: CASSPRTQGQARSYEQYF. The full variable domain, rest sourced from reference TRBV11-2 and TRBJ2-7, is EAGVAQSPRYKIIEKRQSVAFWCNPISGHATLYWYQQILGQGPKLLIQFQNNGVVDDSQLPKDRFSAERLKGVDSTLKIQPAKLEDSAVYLCASSPRTQGQARSYEQYFGPGTRLTVT.

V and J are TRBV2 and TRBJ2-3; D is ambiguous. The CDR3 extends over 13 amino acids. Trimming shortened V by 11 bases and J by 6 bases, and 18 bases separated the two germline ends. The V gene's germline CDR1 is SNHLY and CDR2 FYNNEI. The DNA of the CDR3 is TGTGCCCGCCTTAACCCAACACCCGATACGCAGTATTTT. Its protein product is CARLNPTPDTQYF.

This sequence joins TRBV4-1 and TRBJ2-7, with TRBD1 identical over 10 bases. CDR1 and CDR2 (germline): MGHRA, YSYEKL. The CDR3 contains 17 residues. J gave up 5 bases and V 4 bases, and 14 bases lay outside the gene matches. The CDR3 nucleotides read TGCGCCAGCAGCCGAGTTGGACAGGGGGGGCCTTGGGACGAGCAGTACTTC. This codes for CASSRVGQGGPWDEQYF.